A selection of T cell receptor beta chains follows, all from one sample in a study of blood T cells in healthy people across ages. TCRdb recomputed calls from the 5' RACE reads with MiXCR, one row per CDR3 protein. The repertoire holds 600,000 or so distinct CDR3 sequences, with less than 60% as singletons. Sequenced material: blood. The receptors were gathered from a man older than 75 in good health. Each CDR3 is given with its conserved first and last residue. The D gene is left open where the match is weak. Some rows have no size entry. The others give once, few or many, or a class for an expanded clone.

CDR3nt: TGTGCCAGCAGCCCCCCTGGGGGCGGTAATTCACCCCTCCACTTT
CDR3aa: CASSPPGGGNSPLHF
abundance: NA
d_gene: NA
v_gene: TRBV7-9
j_gene: TRBJ1-6

CDR3nt: TGTGCCAGCAAAAGGACCCATTCCCCCTACAATGAGCAGTTCTTC
CDR3aa: CASKRTHSPYNEQFF
abundance: NA
d_gene: NA
v_gene: TRBV7-2
j_gene: TRBJ2-1

CDR3nt: TGTGCCAGCATTAGGTGGGGGGCTCAGGGGCCCCAGCATTTT
CDR3aa: CASIRWGAQGPQHF
abundance: few
d_gene: NA
v_gene: TRBV12-3/TRBV12-4
j_gene: TRBJ1-5

CDR3nt: TGTGCCAGCAGTTTCTCGGGACTAGCGGGCAACAATGAGCAGTTCTTC
CDR3aa: CASSFSGLAGNNEQFF
abundance: few
d_gene: TRBD2
v_gene: TRBV12-3/TRBV12-4
j_gene: TRBJ2-1

CDR3nt: TGTGCCAGCAGTTTACTACAGGGGAATTCACCCCTCCACTTT
CDR3aa: CASSLLQGNSPLHF
abundance: NA
d_gene: TRBD1
v_gene: TRBV12-3/TRBV12-4
j_gene: TRBJ1-6

CDR3nt: TGTGCCAGCTCATTCGGGGACAGCTCTGGGGCCAACGTCCTGACTTTC
CDR3aa: CASSFGDSSGANVLTF
abundance: NA
d_gene: TRBD1
v_gene: TRBV18
j_gene: TRBJ2-6

CDR3nt: TGTGCCGGCAGGTTGGGAGTCGAGCAGTACTTC
CDR3aa: CAGRLGVEQYF
abundance: NA
d_gene: NA
v_gene: TRBV27
j_gene: TRBJ2-7

CDR3nt: TGTGCCACCCGAGGGGCAGAAAACTACAATGAGCAGTTCTTC
CDR3aa: CATRGAENYNEQFF
abundance: NA
d_gene: NA
v_gene: TRBV28
j_gene: TRBJ2-1

CDR3nt: TGTGCCACCAGCAGAGGCCTCTCGGAGAACACAGATACGCAGTATTTT
CDR3aa: CATSRGLSENTDTQYF
abundance: NA
d_gene: NA
v_gene: TRBV15
j_gene: TRBJ2-3

CDR3nt: TGCGCCAGCAGCAGAAGGACAGGGACTAGCACAGATACGCAGTATTTT
CDR3aa: CASSRRTGTSTDTQYF
abundance: NA
d_gene: TRBD1
v_gene: TRBV5-1
j_gene: TRBJ2-3

CDR3nt: TGTGCCAGCAGTGAAAGCGGCTATAGCACAGATACGCAGTATTTT
CDR3aa: CASSESGYSTDTQYF
abundance: few
d_gene: NA
v_gene: TRBV2
j_gene: TRBJ2-3

CDR3nt: TGTGCCAGCAGCACCGGGACAGGGGACCACGAGCAGTACTTC
CDR3aa: CASSTGTGDHEQYF
abundance: few
d_gene: TRBD1
v_gene: TRBV7-2
j_gene: TRBJ2-7

CDR3nt: TGCAGTGCTACCGAGACAGGGGTCGGTCAGCAGTACTTC
CDR3aa: CSATETGVGQQYF
abundance: NA
d_gene: TRBD1
v_gene: TRBV20-1
j_gene: TRBJ2-4